This TCR beta chain was recovered during a study of shared clonotypes between healthy human individuals. Profiled with immunoSEQ multiplex PCR; TCRdb holds only in-frame clones, not every one. The profile shows a few million clones, about 92% of them singletons. Donors were healthy HIV-negative adults without recent acute infections or vaccinations. The V gene's germline CDR1 is LGHNT and CDR2 FRNRAP. V trimming: 2 bases; J trimming: 9 bases; junction bases outside the gene matches: 6. This CDR3 region has 14 residues. The chain employs TRBV12-5 and TRBJ2-1; 8 nucleotides align to TRBD1. This clonotype originated in a young man in good health. What was sequenced was naive CD4+ T cells sorted from blood. As to subset: CD45RA+ positively selected. CDR3 loop: CASGLSGQGGEQFF. CDR3 sequence (DNA): TGTGCTAGTGGTTTGTCCGGACAGGGCGGTGAGCAGTTCTTC.